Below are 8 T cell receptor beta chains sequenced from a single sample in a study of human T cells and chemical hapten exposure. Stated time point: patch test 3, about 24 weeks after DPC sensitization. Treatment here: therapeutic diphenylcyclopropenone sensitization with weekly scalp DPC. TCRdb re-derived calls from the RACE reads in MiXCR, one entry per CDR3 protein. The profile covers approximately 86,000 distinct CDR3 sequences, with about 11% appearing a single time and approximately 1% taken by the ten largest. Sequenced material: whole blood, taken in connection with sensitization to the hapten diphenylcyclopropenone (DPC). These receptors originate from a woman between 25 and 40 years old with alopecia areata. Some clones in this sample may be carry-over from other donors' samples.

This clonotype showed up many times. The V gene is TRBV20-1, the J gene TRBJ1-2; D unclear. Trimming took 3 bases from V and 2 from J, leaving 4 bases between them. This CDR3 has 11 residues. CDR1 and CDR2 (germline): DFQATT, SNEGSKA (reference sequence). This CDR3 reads CSARENYGYTF. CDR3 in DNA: TGCAGTGCTAGGGAAAACTATGGCTACACCTTC.

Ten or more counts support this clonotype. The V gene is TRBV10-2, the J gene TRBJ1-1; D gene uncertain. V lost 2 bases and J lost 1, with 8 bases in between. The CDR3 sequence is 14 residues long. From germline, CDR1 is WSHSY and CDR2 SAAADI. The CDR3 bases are TGCGCCAGCAGTGAGATTCGGGGGAACACTGAAGCTTTCTTT. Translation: CASSEIRGNTEAFF.

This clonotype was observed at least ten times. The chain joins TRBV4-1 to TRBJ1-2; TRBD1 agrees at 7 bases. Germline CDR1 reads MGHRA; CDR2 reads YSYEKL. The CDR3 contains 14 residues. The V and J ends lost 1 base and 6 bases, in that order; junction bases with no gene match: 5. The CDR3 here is CASSQVSQGNGYTF. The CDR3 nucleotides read TGCGCCAGCAGCCAAGTTTCACAGGGGAATGGCTACACCTTC.

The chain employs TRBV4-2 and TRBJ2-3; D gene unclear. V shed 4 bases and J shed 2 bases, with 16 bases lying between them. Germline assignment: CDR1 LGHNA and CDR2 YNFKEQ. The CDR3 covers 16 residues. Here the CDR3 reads CASSPGPGSPTDTQYF. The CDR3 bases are TGTGCCAGCAGCCCTGGCCCCGGCAGCCCCACAGATACGCAGTATTTT.

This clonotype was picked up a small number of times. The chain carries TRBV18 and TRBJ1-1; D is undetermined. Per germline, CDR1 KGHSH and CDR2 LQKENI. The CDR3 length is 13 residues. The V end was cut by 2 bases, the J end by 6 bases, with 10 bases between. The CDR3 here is CASSPMEVSEAFF. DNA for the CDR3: TGTGCCAGCTCACCAATGGAGGTTTCTGAAGCTTTCTTT.

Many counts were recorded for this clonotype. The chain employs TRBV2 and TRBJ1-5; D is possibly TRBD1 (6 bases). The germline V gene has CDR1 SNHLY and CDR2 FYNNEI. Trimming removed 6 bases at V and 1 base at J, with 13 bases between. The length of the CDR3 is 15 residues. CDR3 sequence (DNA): TGTGCCAGCAGGTACCGGGACACCAGCAATCAGCCCCAGCATTTT. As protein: CASRYRDTSNQPQHF.

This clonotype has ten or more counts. The CDR3 reads CASSQGQGGRETQYF. The CDR3 nucleotides read TGTGCCAGCAGCCAAGGGCAGGGGGGCCGAGAGACCCAGTACTTC. The genes are TRBV4-2 and TRBJ2-5; D possibly corresponds to TRBD1 (7 bases). CDR1 and CDR2 from the germline V gene are LGHNA and YNFKEQ. V lost 1 base to trimming and J lost 4 bases, with 13 bases between them. This CDR3 has 15 amino acids.

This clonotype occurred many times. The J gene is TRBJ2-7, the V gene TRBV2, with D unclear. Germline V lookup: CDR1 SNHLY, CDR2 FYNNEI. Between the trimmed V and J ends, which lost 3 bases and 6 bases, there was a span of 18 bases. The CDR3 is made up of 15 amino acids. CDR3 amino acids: CASSDPYVLPSEQYF. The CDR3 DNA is TGTGCCAGCAGTGATCCCTACGTTCTGCCCTCCGAGCAGTACTTC. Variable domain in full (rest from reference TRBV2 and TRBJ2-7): EPEVTQTPSHQVTQMGQEVILRCVPISNHLYFYWYRQILGQKVEFLVSFYNNEISEKSEIFDDQFSVERPDGSNFTLKIRSTKLEDSAMYFCASSDPYVLPSEQYFGPGTRLTVT.